This is a list of T cell receptor beta chains from one sample in a study of OX40 agonist ivuxolimab in advanced cancers. Libraries were prepared by immunoSEQ multiplex PCR; TCRdb keeps only in-frame clonotypes and omits some of them. This table has 75,000 to 85,000 clones, 87% appearing once. Sequenced material: CD4+ or CD8+ T cells sorted from blood, taken in a trial of the OX40 agonist ivuxolimab. These receptors all come from an adult with an advanced solid tumor such as melanoma, head and neck, liver or kidney cancer. The CDR3 runs from the conserved cysteine through the conserved F or W. Fields, in order: CDR3 length, D gene, clone size, J gene, V gene, CDR3 DNA, CDR3 protein. The D gene is left open where the match is weak. A row's size may be missing; if present it is once, few, many or a size class.

>15|-|-|TRBJ2-7|TRBV18
TGTGCCAGCTCACCCGGGACAACCGCCATCTACGAGCAGTACTTC
CASSPGTTAIYEQYF
>15|TRBD1|-|TRBJ2-2|TRBV27
TGTGCCAGCAGTGCGAGGGGACAGCTCCGAGGGGAGCTGTTTTTT
CASSARGQLRGELFF
>13|-|few|TRBJ2-1|TRBV4-2
TGTGCCAGCAGCCAAGGATTAGAAGCTGAGCAGTTCTTC
CASSQGLEAEQFF
>17|-|-|TRBJ2-6|TRBV27
TGTGCCAGCAGTTTATCTTTCGACAGCTCTGGGGCCAACGTCCTGACTTTC
CASSLSFDSSGANVLTF
>17|TRBD1|-|TRBJ2-3|TRBV11-3
TGTGCCAGCAGCCCGACTCTAGGGACAGGGGGAACAGATACGCAGTATTTT
CASSPTLGTGGTDTQYF
>15|TRBD1|few|TRBJ2-7|TRBV18
TGTGCCAGCTCCCGACGGACAGGAACTGTCTACGAGCAGTACTTC
CASSRRTGTVYEQYF
>14|-|-|TRBJ2-4|TRBV29-1
TGCAGCGTTCAGACCAGGGCCCCGGTAGAGGGTCAGTACTTC
CSVQTRAPVEGQYF
>13|TRBD1|-|TRBJ2-7|TRBV6-6
TGTGCCAGCAAGTCCGGGACAGGTGGCGAGCAGTACTTC
CASKSGTGGEQYF
>12|-|-|TRBJ1-2|TRBV28
TGTGCCAGCAGTCGACAGTTCTATGGCTACACCTTC
CASSRQFYGYTF
>15|TRBD2|-|TRBJ2-1|TRBV7-9
TGTGCCAGCAGCACTAGCGGGAGTTACTACAATGAGCAGTTCTTC
CASSTSGSYYNEQFF
>14|-|-|TRBJ2-3|TRBV12-5
TGTGCTAGTGGTTTCCGACTGACAGTGGATACGCAGTATTTT
CASGFRLTVDTQYF
>15|-|-|TRBJ2-2|TRBV19
TGTGCCAGTAGTATTGGCGCCGTAATAGCCGGGGAGCTGTTTTTT
CASSIGAVIAGELFF
>13|TRBD2|-|TRBJ2-3|TRBV19
TGTGCCAGCTTGCGGGGGGGCGAGGATACGCAGTATTTT
CASLRGGEDTQYF
>14|TRBD1|-|TRBJ1-3|TRBV6-5
TGTGCCACCCGGACAGGGGGCTCTGGAAACACCATATATTTT
CATRTGGSGNTIYF
>12|-|-|TRBJ2-5|TRBV5-6
TGTGCCAGCAGCTTGAGCCGCACGACCCAGTACTTC
CASSLSRTTQYF
>15|TRBD1|-|TRBJ1-4|TRBV5-4
TGTGCCAGCAGCTCTGGAGGACAGGGGGCTGAAAAACTGTTTTTT
CASSSGGQGAEKLFF
>15|TRBD1|once|TRBJ1-5|TRBV7-9
TGTGCCAGCAGTCCCGGGACAGGGAACAATCAGCCCCAGCATTTT
CASSPGTGNNQPQHF
>15|-|-|TRBJ2-2|TRBV12-5
TGTGCTAGTGGTTTGTGGACGGGGAGTACCGGGGAGCTGTTTTTT
CASGLWTGSTGELFF
>19|TRBD1|-|TRBJ1-5|TRBV12-5
TGTGCTAGTGGTTCCGAATCCGGGACAGGGCTTTCGAGCAATCAGCCCCAGCATTTT
CASGSESGTGLSSNQPQHF
>14|TRBD1|-|TRBJ1-4|TRBV10-3
TGTGCCATCAGTCCCGGACAGGGGAATGAAAAACTGTTTTTT
CAISPGQGNEKLFF
>15|-|-|TRBJ2-1|TRBV2
TGTGCCAGCAGTGAAGGGCCGGCGTCCTACAATGAGCAGTTCTTC
CASSEGPASYNEQFF
>19|-|once|TRBJ2-5|TRBV4-2
TGTGCCAGCAGCCAAGGCCTGTCCCGGGGTACTCTCCTCCAAGAGACCCAGTACTTC
CASSQGLSRGTLLQETQYF
>15|-|-|TRBJ1-1|TRBV6-1
TGTGCCAGCAACGGGGGGGCCTCCGGGAACACTGAAGCTTTCTTT
CASNGGASGNTEAFF
>15|-|-|TRBJ2-7|TRBV18
TGTGCCAGCTCACTAGCCGTTGGGGCCGGCTACGAGCAGTACTTC
CASSLAVGAGYEQYF
>15|-|-|TRBJ1-1|TRBV9
TGTGCCAGCAGCCGGGGGTCCAAAGTGAACACTGAAGCTTTCTTT
CASSRGSKVNTEAFF
>15|TRBD1|-|TRBJ2-5|TRBV2
TGTGCCAGCAGCGGACAGGGGACCATTGGAGAGACCCAGTACTTC
CASSGQGTIGETQYF
>12|-|-|TRBJ1-1|TRBV2
TGTGCCAGCAGTGGCCCAGGGTTTGAAGCTTTCTTT
CASSGPGFEAFF
>15|TRBD2|once|TRBJ2-3|TRBV5-1
TGCGCCAGCAGCTTGGTGGGGGGGAGCACAGATACGCAGTATTTT
CASSLVGGSTDTQYF